The following is a T cell receptor (beta chain) sequence with its context. Its antigen is unidentified. The source of the sample is a study of T cells in tuberculosis. Method: immunoSEQ multiplex PCR; TCRdb's copy keeps in-frame clones and lacks some. The sample holds 25,000 to 35,000 clones, around 94% seen once. Broader study findings: Using the GMM-specific repertoire gave more than 85% accuracy versus approximately 66% with motifs.

The receptor was isolated from a donor between 10 and 35 years old with latent tuberculosis or without tuberculosis infection. Source material: PBMCs.

The CDR3, as DNA: TGTGCCAGCAGCCCGGCCGGGGGAATTGGAAACACCATATATTTT. It translates to CASSPAGGIGNTIYF. V and J are TRBV7-6 and TRBJ1-3; D perhaps matches TRBD1 (5 bases). The CDR3 has 15 amino acids. Trimming cost V 5 bases and J 3 bases, with 14 bases left between them. Germline CDR1 and CDR2: SGHVS and FNYEAQ. The full variable domain, in which reference TRBV7-6 and TRBJ1-3 provide the parts outside the CDR3, is GAGVSQSPRYKVTKRGQDVALRCDPISGHVSLYWYRQALGQGPEFLTYFNYEAQQDKSGLPNDRFSAERPEGSISTLTIQRTEQRDSAMYRCASSPAGGIGNTIYFGEGSWLTVV.